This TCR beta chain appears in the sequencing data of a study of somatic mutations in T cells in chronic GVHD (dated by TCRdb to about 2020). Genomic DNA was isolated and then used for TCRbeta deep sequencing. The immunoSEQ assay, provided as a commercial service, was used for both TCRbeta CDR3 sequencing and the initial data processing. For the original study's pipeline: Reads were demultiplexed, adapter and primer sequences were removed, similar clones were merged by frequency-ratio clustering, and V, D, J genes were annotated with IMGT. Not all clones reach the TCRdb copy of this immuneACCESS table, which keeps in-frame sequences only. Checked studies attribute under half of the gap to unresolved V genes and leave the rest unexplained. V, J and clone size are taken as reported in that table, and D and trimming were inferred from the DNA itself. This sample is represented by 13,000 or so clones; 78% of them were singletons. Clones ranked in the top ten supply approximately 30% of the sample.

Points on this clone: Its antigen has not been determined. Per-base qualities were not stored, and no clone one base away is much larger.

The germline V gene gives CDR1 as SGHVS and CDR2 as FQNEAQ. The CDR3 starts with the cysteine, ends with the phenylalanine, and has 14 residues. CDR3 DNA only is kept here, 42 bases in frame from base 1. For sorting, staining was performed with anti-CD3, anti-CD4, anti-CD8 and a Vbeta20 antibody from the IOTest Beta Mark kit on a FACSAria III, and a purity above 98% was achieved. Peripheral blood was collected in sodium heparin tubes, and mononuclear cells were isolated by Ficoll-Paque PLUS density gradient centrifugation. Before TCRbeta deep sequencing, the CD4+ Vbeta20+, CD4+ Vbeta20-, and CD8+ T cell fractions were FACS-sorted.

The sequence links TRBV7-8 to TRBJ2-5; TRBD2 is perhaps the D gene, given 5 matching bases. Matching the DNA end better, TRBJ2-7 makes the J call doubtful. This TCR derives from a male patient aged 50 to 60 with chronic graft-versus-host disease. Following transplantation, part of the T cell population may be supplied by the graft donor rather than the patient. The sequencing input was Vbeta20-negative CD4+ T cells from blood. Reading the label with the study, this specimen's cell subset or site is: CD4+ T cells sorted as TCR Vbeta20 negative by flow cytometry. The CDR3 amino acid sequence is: CASSLSGIQNEQYF. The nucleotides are TGTGCCAGCAGCTTATCGGGGATTCAAAACGAGCAGTACTTC.